This passage covers 23 T cell receptor beta chains from one sample sequenced in a study of long-term antiretroviral therapy in people with HIV. It was version v3.0 of the immunoSEQ assay that was run at survey level. Here immunoSEQ multiplex PCR was the method, and the copy in TCRdb shows in-frame clones only, minus some. The table shows about 35,000 clones, with roughly 79% occurring only once. The specimen comprised unsorted PBMCs, sampled 3 years after starting antiretroviral therapy. These receptors all come from a man aged 45-60 years with HIV.

The rearrangement uses TRBV5-1 and TRBJ2-1, with a tentative D call TRBD2 (6 bases). Trimming took off 0 bases at V and 0 bases at J, with 16 bases between the two ends. The CDR3 loop spans 18 amino acids. Germline V CDR1 and CDR2: SGHRS, YFSETQ. CDR3 coding DNA: TGCGCCAGCAGCTTGGTGCCTAGCGCCATGAGCTCCTACAATGAGCAGTTCTTC. Translated, it gives CASSLVPSAMSSYNEQFF.

This clone was seen a few times. The V gene is TRBV2, the J gene TRBJ2-1; unclear D gene. This CDR3 has 11 residues. Trimming removed 3 bases from V and 4 bases from J, with 1 base in between. Germline V gene lookup returns CDR1 SNHLY and CDR2 FYNNEI. The CDR3 DNA reads TGTGCCAGCAGTGATTACAATGAGCAGTTCTTC. This codes for CASSDYNEQFF.

The V call is TRBV14, the J call TRBJ1-1, with no clear D. CDR1 is SGHDN, CDR2 FVKESK, per germline. The CDR3 is 13 residues long. The ends were cut back, 3 bases at V and 0 bases at J, with 5 bases in the middle. The CDR3 region has the DNA TGTGCCAGCAGCCAGGGGATGAACACTGAAGCTTTCTTT. This encodes CASSQGMNTEAFF.

The DNA for the CDR3 is TGTGCCAGCAGTTTGGGGGCAAGGAGACATGGCTACACCTTC. Translated, it gives CASSLGARRHGYTF. The V gene is TRBV28, the J gene TRBJ1-2; a weak D match, TRBD1 (6 bases). CDR1 is MDHEN and CDR2 is SYDVKM in the germline V gene. The CDR3 contains 14 residues. V was shortened by 3 bases and J by 6 bases, with 14 bases between the two germline ends.

The chain links TRBV18 to TRBJ2-5; unclear D gene. This CDR3 comprises 14 residues. V lost 6 bases to trimming and J lost 11 bases, with 22 bases between them. From germline, CDR1 is KGHSH and CDR2 LQKENI. CDR3 nucleotide sequence: TGTGCCAGCTCCCCTGACACCCACGAACCAAAGCAGTACTTC. Amino acids: CASSPDTHEPKQYF.

The chain combines TRBV13 with TRBJ1-2; D not resolved. V lost 3 bases and J lost 4, with 9 bases in between. CDR1 and CDR2 from the germline V gene are PRHDT and FYEKMQ (reference sequence). The CDR3 runs 13 residues. CDR3 sequence (DNA): TGTGCCAGCAGCTTTGGAAGAGCCTATGGCTACACCTTC. The encoded protein is CASSFGRAYGYTF.

The chain uses TRBV5-1 and TRBJ2-6; 8 bases line up with TRBD1. The CDR3 spans 17 residues. V was clipped by 4 bases and J by 0 bases; unmatched bases: 6. Germline CDR1 and CDR2: SGHRS and YFSETQ. The CDR3 protein is CASSRTGSSSGANVLTF. The CDR3, as DNA: TGCGCCAGCAGCAGGACAGGGTCTAGCTCTGGGGCCAACGTCCTGACTTTC.

This sequence joins TRBV9 and TRBJ2-7; TRBD1 matches at 7 bases. This CDR3 contains 14 residues. The germline V gene encodes CDR1 SGDLS and CDR2 YYNGEE. Unmatched junction bases numbered 4, after V lost 4 bases and J lost 0 bases. The CDR3 is CASSSGQSSYEQYF. CDR3 coding DNA: TGTGCCAGCAGCTCGGGACAGAGCTCCTACGAGCAGTACTTC.

The count of this clone is one. The rearrangement links TRBV7-9 to TRBJ2-1; the match to TRBD2 covers 15 bases. The V gene's germline CDR1 is SEHNR and CDR2 FQNEAQ (reference sequence). V gave up 5 bases and J gave up 10 bases; unmatched junction bases: 6. This CDR3 is built from 15 residues. The CDR3 region has the DNA TGTGCCAGCAGCCCTTCCGGGACTAGCGGGAGGGAGCAGTTCTTC. Protein: CASSPSGTSGREQFF.

The chain carries TRBV7-2 and TRBJ1-1, with a weak D call TRBD1 (5 bases). This CDR3 is 14 amino acids long. Germline V gene lookup returns CDR1 SGHTA and CDR2 FQGNSA. V shed 5 bases and J shed 1 base, with 11 bases lying between them. Here the CDR3 reads CASSLDIRNTEAFF. The CDR3 bases are TGTGCCAGCAGCCTGGACATTAGGAACACTGAAGCTTTCTTT.

This chain connects TRBV25-1 to TRBJ1-1; perhaps TRBD1 as D (5 bases). Germline V lookup: CDR1 MGHDK, CDR2 SYGVNS. Deletions cut 3 bases from V and 6 bases from J, with 20 bases between. This CDR3 is built from 16 residues. Here the CDR3 reads CASSESPLGGSAEAFF. The CDR3 bases are TGTGCCAGCAGTGAGTCCCCTCTGGGGGGGAGCGCTGAAGCTTTCTTT.

The chain recombines TRBV2 with TRBJ2-7; tentative D call: TRBD1 (5 bases). The CDR3 is made up of 12 amino acids. V lost 5 bases, J lost 6 bases, and 11 bases lay in between. Germline V gives CDR1 SNHLY, CDR2 FYNNEI. The CDR3 protein is CASSQTDFEQYF. CDR3 DNA: TGTGCCAGCAGTCAGACAGACTTCGAGCAGTACTTC.

This chain uses TRBV7-9 with TRBJ2-1, with D perhaps TRBD1 (6 bases). The CDR3 covers 13 residues. With 2 bases removed from V and 8 bases from J, the gap between germline ends came to 10 bases. CDR1 and CDR2 (germline): SEHNR, FQNEAQ (reference sequence). DNA of the CDR3: TGTGCCAGCAGCTTACGCAGGGGCCATGAGCAGTTCTTC. This sequence encodes CASSLRRGHEQFF.

The chain joins TRBV7-2 to TRBJ1-6, with unresolved D. The germline CDR1 and CDR2 sequences are SGHTA and FQGNSA. Deletions cut 1 base from V and 8 bases from J, with 6 bases between. This CDR3 region has 13 residues. CDR3 sequence: CASSLERYSPLHF. The CDR3 nucleotides are TGTGCCAGCAGCTTAGAAAGGTATTCACCCCTCCACTTT.

This chain connects TRBV2 to TRBJ1-1, with a weak D call TRBD1 (6 bases). The CDR3 sequence is 15 residues long. Germline CDR1 SNHLY, CDR2 FYNNEI. Trimming stripped 4 bases from V and 1 base from J, with 13 bases between. In DNA, the CDR3 is TGTGCCAGCAGTGCTGTAGGACAGCCGAACACTGAAGCTTTCTTT. Residues: CASSAVGQPNTEAFF.

This chain links TRBV10-2 with TRBJ2-7; the D is unclear. V lost 8 bases, J lost 0 bases, and 17 bases lay in between. From germline, CDR1 is WSHSY and CDR2 SAAADI. CDR3 length: 15 amino acids. CDR3 DNA: TGCGCCAGCGCCTACTGGGCTCCCAGCTCCTACGAGCAGTACTTC. It codes for CASAYWAPSSYEQYF.

This clone appeared a few times. This chain joins TRBV7-2 and TRBJ2-1; D is ambiguous. CDR3 length: 14 residues. CDR1 is SGHTA, CDR2 FQGNSA, per germline. The ends were cut back, 7 bases at V and 1 base at J, with 11 bases in the middle. The CDR3 sequence: CASTPPASYNEQFF. The CDR3 region has the DNA TGTGCCAGCACCCCACCCGCGTCCTACAATGAGCAGTTCTTC.

The J gene is TRBJ1-1, the V gene TRBV19; D is ambiguous. The ends were cut back, 6 bases at V and 0 bases at J, with 17 bases in the middle. This CDR3 has 16 amino acids. The germline gives CDR1 LNHDA, CDR2 SQIVND (reference sequence). CDR3 protein: CASRGSVWSMNTEAFF. CDR3 in DNA: TGTGCCAGTAGAGGCAGCGTTTGGAGCATGAACACTGAAGCTTTCTTT.

V gene TRBV7-9 combines with J gene TRBJ1-5; possibly TRBD1 for D (6 bases). Looked up from germline, CDR1 is SEHNR and CDR2 is FQNEAQ (reference sequence). V lost 1 base to trimming and J lost 1 base, with 11 bases between them. The length of the CDR3 is 16 residues. CDR3 in amino acids: CASSLGGAGSNQPQHF. CDR3 nucleotides: TGTGCCAGCAGCTTAGGGGGGGCCGGGAGCAATCAGCCCCAGCATTTT.

The chain recombines TRBV27 with TRBJ2-7, with D unresolved. The ends were cut back, 2 bases at V and 6 bases at J, with 11 bases in the middle. Germline-derived CDR1 and CDR2 are MNHEY and SMNVEV (reference sequence). The CDR3 sequence is 13 residues long. The CDR3 coding sequence is TGTGCCAGCAGTTTAACCTACAGCCTCGAGCAGTACTTC. Protein product: CASSLTYSLEQYF.

The V gene is TRBV6-5, the J gene TRBJ2-7, with D perhaps matching TRBD1 or TRBD2 (6 bases each). CDR1 MNHEY and CDR2 SVGAGI come from the germline V gene. The CDR3 has 15 amino acids. V lost 5 bases, J lost 7 bases, and 21 bases lay in between. The CDR3 DNA follows: TGTGCCAGCAGTCAAACAGGTGGGGGGCCTTTGGAGCAGTACTTC. The encoded protein is CASSQTGGGPLEQYF.

The rearrangement joins TRBV6-6 to TRBJ2-2; D may be TRBD1 (6 bases). The CDR3 sequence is 15 residues long. V dropped 8 bases and J dropped 2 bases, with 15 bases sitting between them. Germline lookup yields CDR1 MNHNY and CDR2 SVGAGI (reference sequence). The CDR3 DNA reads as TGTGCCAGCCTAAAAGGACAGCCCAACACCGGGGAGCTGTTTTTT. Encoded protein: CASLKGQPNTGELFF.

The chain recombines TRBV9 with TRBJ2-1, with 7 bases aligning to TRBD2. CDR3 length: 15 amino acids. V was clipped by 0 bases and J by 9 bases; unmatched bases: 9. Germline loops: CDR1 SGDLS, CDR2 YYNGEE. The CDR3 DNA follows: TGTGCCAGCAGCGTAGTCGGGGGAGGGCAGGGTGAGCAGTTCTTC. Translation gives CASSVVGGGQGEQFF.